The sequence of this T cell receptor (beta chain) was determined in a study of OX40 agonist ivuxolimab in advanced cancers. Using immunoSEQ multiplex PCR, the repertoire was profiled, and TCRdb retains in-frame clones only, with some absent. This sample carries some 40,000 clones, about 91% of them seen once, and the ten largest clones take around 31%. V dropped 2 bases and J dropped 7 bases, with 30 bases sitting between them. The CDR3 covers 20 residues. The germline gives CDR1 MNHNS, CDR2 SASEGT. This receptor was obtained from an adult with an advanced solid tumor such as melanoma, head and neck, liver or kidney cancer. The V call is TRBV6-1, the J call TRBJ2-1, with a possible D match to TRBD1 (6 bases). Sequenced here: CD4+ or CD8+ T cells sorted from blood, sampled in a trial of the OX40 agonist ivuxolimab. In DNA form, the CDR3 reads TGTGCCAGCAGTGAAACTTCGGACAGCCTAGCTCCTACAATGAGAAATGAGCAGTTCTTC. Translation gives CASSETSDSLAPTMRNEQFF.